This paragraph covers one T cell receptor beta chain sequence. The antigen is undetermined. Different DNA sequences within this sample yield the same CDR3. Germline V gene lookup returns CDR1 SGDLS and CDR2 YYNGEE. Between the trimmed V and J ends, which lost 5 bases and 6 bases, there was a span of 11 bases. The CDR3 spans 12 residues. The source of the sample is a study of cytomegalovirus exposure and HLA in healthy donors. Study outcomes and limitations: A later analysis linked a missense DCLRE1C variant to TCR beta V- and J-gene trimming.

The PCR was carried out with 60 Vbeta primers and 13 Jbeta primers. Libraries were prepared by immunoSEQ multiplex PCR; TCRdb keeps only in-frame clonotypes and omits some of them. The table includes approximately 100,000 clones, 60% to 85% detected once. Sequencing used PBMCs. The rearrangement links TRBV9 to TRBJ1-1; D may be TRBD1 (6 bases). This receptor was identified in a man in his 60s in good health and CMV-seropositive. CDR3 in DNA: TGTGCCAGCAGTGCCGGGGGGCCTGAAGCTTTCTTT. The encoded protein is CASSAGGPEAFF. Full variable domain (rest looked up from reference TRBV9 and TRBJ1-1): DSGVTQTPKHLITATGQRVTLRCSPRSGDLSVYWYQQSLDQGLQFLIQYYNGEERAKGNILERFSAQQFPDLHSELNLSSLELGDSALYFCASSAGGPEAFFGQGTRLTVV.